Listed below are T cell receptor beta chains from one sample, sequenced in a study of blood T cell repertoires in COVID-19. Repertoires were generated with immunoSEQ multiplex PCR, while TCRdb's copy carries only in-frame clones and drops some. The sample lists roughly 120,000 clones; 85% to 90% were seen once. The specimen was peripheral blood. These receptor sequences come from a woman of 80 years or more with COVID-19, enrolled during active disease. Both conserved end residues are part of each CDR3. Fields, in order: D gene, V gene, clone size, J gene, CDR3 length, CDR3 protein, CDR3 DNA. A D gene is named only where the DNA matches it firmly. A row's size may be missing; if present it is once, few, many or a size class.

d_gene: -; v_gene: TRBV10-3; abundance: few; j_gene: TRBJ1-1; len: 15; CDR3aa: CAISGARRESTEAFF; CDR3nt: TGTGCCATCAGTGGGGCAAGGAGGGAGAGCACTGAAGCTTTCTTT
d_gene: -; v_gene: TRBV19; abundance: -; j_gene: TRBJ1-2; len: 16; CDR3aa: CASSQAIRGSNYGYTF; CDR3nt: TGTGCCAGTAGCCAGGCTATCAGGGGATCTAACTATGGCTACACCTTC
d_gene: TRBD1; v_gene: TRBV5-4; abundance: -; j_gene: TRBJ2-1; len: 16; CDR3aa: CASNLAGQGIGNEQFF; CDR3nt: TGTGCCAGCAATCTTGCTGGACAGGGAATTGGGAATGAGCAGTTCTTC
d_gene: -; v_gene: TRBV3-1/TRBV3-2; abundance: -; j_gene: TRBJ2-7; len: 19; CDR3aa: CASSHLIGRGADLPYEQYF; CDR3nt: TGTGCCAGCAGCCATCTAATAGGACGGGGAGCGGACCTCCCCTACGAGCAGTACTTC
d_gene: -; v_gene: TRBV19; abundance: -; j_gene: TRBJ2-3; len: 15; CDR3aa: CASSPPRGRTDTQYF; CDR3nt: TGTGCCAGTAGTCCGCCTAGGGGAAGGACAGATACGCAGTATTTT
d_gene: TRBD1; v_gene: TRBV24-1; abundance: -; j_gene: TRBJ2-5; len: 14; CDR3aa: CAPRGRQGVATQYF; CDR3nt: TGTGCCCCACGGGGCCGACAGGGAGTAGCGACCCAGTACTTC
d_gene: TRBD1; v_gene: TRBV7-3; abundance: -; j_gene: TRBJ2-5; len: 15; CDR3aa: CASSLEGAGKETQYF; CDR3nt: TGTGCCAGCAGCTTAGAGGGGGCAGGGAAGGAGACCCAGTACTTC
d_gene: -; v_gene: TRBV5-8; abundance: -; j_gene: TRBJ2-1; len: 16; CDR3aa: CASSLVWEGRGNEQFF; CDR3nt: TGTGCCAGCAGCTTGGTATGGGAGGGGAGGGGGAATGAGCAGTTCTTC
d_gene: -; v_gene: TRBV7-9; abundance: few; j_gene: TRBJ1-5; len: 14; CDR3aa: CASSPGQGGQPQHF; CDR3nt: TGTGCCAGCAGCCCCGGGCAGGGAGGCCAGCCCCAGCATTTT
d_gene: TRBD2; v_gene: TRBV5-1; abundance: -; j_gene: TRBJ2-6; len: 19; CDR3aa: CASSLAILGGSPGANVLTF; CDR3nt: TGCGCCAGCAGCTTGGCCATTTTGGGGGGGTCGCCCGGGGCCAACGTCCTGACTTTC
d_gene: -; v_gene: TRBV7-9; abundance: -; j_gene: TRBJ1-2; len: 14; CDR3aa: CASSLAGVIYGYTF; CDR3nt: TGTGCCAGCAGCTTAGCAGGGGTAATCTATGGCTACACCTTC
d_gene: -; v_gene: TRBV15; abundance: -; j_gene: TRBJ1-5; len: 13; CDR3aa: CATSGGYDQPQHF; CDR3nt: TGTGCCACCAGCGGAGGCTATGATCAGCCCCAGCATTTT
d_gene: -; v_gene: TRBV18; abundance: -; j_gene: TRBJ2-1; len: 15; CDR3aa: CASSQTGPRYNEQFF; CDR3nt: TGTGCCAGCTCACAGACAGGTCCAAGGTACAATGAGCAGTTCTTC
d_gene: -; v_gene: TRBV27; abundance: once; j_gene: TRBJ2-3; len: 14; CDR3aa: CASSLRSPTDTQYF; CDR3nt: TGTGCCAGCAGTTTACGGAGCCCCACAGATACGCAGTATTTT
d_gene: -; v_gene: TRBV2; abundance: -; j_gene: TRBJ2-4; len: 15; CDR3aa: CASIFQGGPSNIQYF; CDR3nt: TGTGCCAGCATATTCCAGGGGGGTCCGTCAAACATTCAGTACTTC
d_gene: TRBD1; v_gene: TRBV5-1; abundance: -; j_gene: TRBJ1-4; len: 13; CDR3aa: CASSPRQGEKLFF; CDR3nt: TGCGCCAGCAGCCCACGACAGGGTGAAAAACTGTTTTTT
d_gene: TRBD2; v_gene: TRBV7-9; abundance: few; j_gene: TRBJ2-7; len: 15; CDR3aa: CASSTSSGRSHEQYF; CDR3nt: TGTGCCAGCAGCACCTCTAGCGGGAGGTCCCACGAGCAGTACTTC
d_gene: TRBD1; v_gene: TRBV10-3; abundance: -; j_gene: TRBJ2-7; len: 13; CDR3aa: CATTGTGSYEQYF; CDR3nt: TGTGCCACCACCGGGACAGGTTCCTACGAGCAGTACTTC
d_gene: -; v_gene: TRBV9; abundance: few; j_gene: TRBJ1-4; len: 15; CDR3aa: CASSVEQGPNEKLFF; CDR3nt: TGTGCCAGCAGCGTAGAACAGGGCCCTAATGAAAAACTGTTTTTT
d_gene: -; v_gene: TRBV3-1/TRBV3-2; abundance: -; j_gene: TRBJ1-4; len: 16; CDR3aa: CASSPGHISTNEKLFF; CDR3nt: TGTGCCAGCAGCCCGGGTCACATTTCCACTAATGAAAAACTGTTTTTT
d_gene: TRBD1; v_gene: TRBV5-6; abundance: -; j_gene: TRBJ2-7; len: 16; CDR3aa: CASSVDRERATYEQYF; CDR3nt: TGTGCCAGCAGCGTGGACAGGGAACGGGCGACTTACGAGCAGTACTTC
d_gene: -; v_gene: TRBV28; abundance: -; j_gene: TRBJ2-7; len: 12; CDR3aa: CASRRTAGEQYF; CDR3nt: TGTGCCAGCAGGCGCACGGCGGGCGAGCAGTACTTC
d_gene: TRBD1; v_gene: TRBV3-1/TRBV3-2; abundance: -; j_gene: TRBJ1-5; len: 14; CDR3aa: CASSRGQRGSPQHF; CDR3nt: TGTGCCAGCAGCCGGGGACAGAGGGGTTCGCCCCAGCATTTT
d_gene: -; v_gene: TRBV5-1; abundance: -; j_gene: TRBJ1-2; len: 14; CDR3aa: CASSLESVNYGYTF; CDR3nt: TGCGCCAGCAGCTTGGAGAGTGTTAACTATGGCTACACCTTC
d_gene: -; v_gene: TRBV6-2/TRBV6-3; abundance: -; j_gene: TRBJ1-1; len: 13; CDR3aa: CASSKTGNTEAFF; CDR3nt: TGTGCCAGCAGTAAGACAGGGAACACTGAAGCTTTCTTT
d_gene: TRBD1; v_gene: TRBV6-1; abundance: -; j_gene: TRBJ1-6; len: 14; CDR3aa: CASSENRGNSPLHF; CDR3nt: TGTGCCAGCAGTGAGAACAGGGGTAATTCACCCCTCCACTTT
d_gene: -; v_gene: TRBV4-1; abundance: -; j_gene: TRBJ2-5; len: 17; CDR3aa: CASSQGGRGSGQETQYF; CDR3nt: TGCGCCAGCAGCCAAGGGGGGCGCGGGAGTGGACAAGAGACCCAGTACTTC
d_gene: -; v_gene: TRBV6-4; abundance: -; j_gene: TRBJ1-2; len: 11; CDR3aa: CASLLNYGYTF; CDR3nt: TGTGCCAGCCTTCTGAACTATGGCTACACCTTC
d_gene: TRBD2; v_gene: TRBV7-9; abundance: -; j_gene: TRBJ2-2; len: 14; CDR3aa: CASSLAGAVGELFF; CDR3nt: TGTGCCAGCAGCCTAGCGGGAGCGGTCGGGGAGCTGTTTTTT
d_gene: -; v_gene: TRBV6-5; abundance: -; j_gene: TRBJ2-5; len: 13; CDR3aa: CASLTGSQETQYF; CDR3nt: TGTGCCAGCCTAACAGGGAGCCAAGAGACCCAGTACTTC
d_gene: TRBD1; v_gene: TRBV6-2/TRBV6-3; abundance: once; j_gene: TRBJ1-2; len: 18; CDR3aa: CASSYWALATGANYGYTF; CDR3nt: TGTGCCAGCAGTTACTGGGCCCTCGCGACAGGGGCTAACTATGGCTACACCTTC
d_gene: -; v_gene: TRBV10-3; abundance: few; j_gene: TRBJ2-7; len: 13; CDR3aa: CAISWTKGDEQYF; CDR3nt: TGTGCCATCAGCTGGACAAAAGGAGACGAGCAGTACTTC
d_gene: -; v_gene: TRBV5-1; abundance: -; j_gene: TRBJ1-1; len: 13; CDR3aa: CASSSDQSGEAFF; CDR3nt: TGCGCCAGCAGCTCTGACCAGAGCGGTGAAGCTTTCTTT
d_gene: TRBD1; v_gene: TRBV27; abundance: -; j_gene: TRBJ1-4; len: 16; CDR3aa: CASSPIPGQGNEKLFF; CDR3nt: TGTGCCAGCAGTCCTATACCGGGACAGGGTAATGAAAAACTGTTTTTT
d_gene: -; v_gene: TRBV15; abundance: -; j_gene: TRBJ1-3; len: 15; CDR3aa: CATSPRDISGNTIYF; CDR3nt: TGTGCCACCAGCCCCCGGGATATCTCTGGAAACACCATATATTTT
d_gene: -; v_gene: TRBV6-5; abundance: -; j_gene: TRBJ1-3; len: 13; CDR3aa: CASSLGSGNTIYF; CDR3nt: TGTGCCAGCTCCCTCGGGTCTGGAAACACCATATATTTT
d_gene: -; v_gene: TRBV3-1/TRBV3-2; abundance: -; j_gene: TRBJ2-7; len: 13; CDR3aa: CASSTGGVYEQYF; CDR3nt: TGTGCCAGCAGTACAGGGGGGGTTTACGAGCAGTACTTC
d_gene: TRBD1; v_gene: TRBV2; abundance: -; j_gene: TRBJ2-7; len: 14; CDR3aa: CASSGGQGGYEQYF; CDR3nt: TGTGCCAGCAGTGGCGGACAGGGCGGTTACGAGCAGTACTTC
d_gene: -; v_gene: TRBV7-2; abundance: once; j_gene: TRBJ2-1; len: 13; CDR3aa: CASSSKTYNEQFF; CDR3nt: TGTGCCAGCAGCTCTAAGACCTACAATGAGCAGTTCTTC
d_gene: TRBD2; v_gene: TRBV6-2/TRBV6-3; abundance: -; j_gene: TRBJ2-7; len: 14; CDR3aa: CASSYAGDRYEQYF; CDR3nt: TGTGCCAGCAGTTATGCGGGGGATCGGTACGAGCAGTACTTC
d_gene: -; v_gene: TRBV5-1; abundance: -; j_gene: TRBJ1-1; len: 16; CDR3aa: CASSLNLQGSDTEAFF; CDR3nt: TGCGCCAGCAGCTTGAACTTACAGGGTTCGGACACTGAAGCTTTCTTT
d_gene: -; v_gene: TRBV18; abundance: -; j_gene: TRBJ1-5; len: 13; CDR3aa: CASSNSVEQPQHF; CDR3nt: TGTGCCAGCTCAAATTCGGTTGAACAGCCCCAGCATTTT
d_gene: TRBD1; v_gene: TRBV5-1; abundance: -; j_gene: TRBJ1-4; len: 13; CDR3aa: CASSPTGNEKLFF; CDR3nt: TGCGCCAGCAGCCCGACAGGGAATGAAAAACTGTTTTTT
d_gene: TRBD2; v_gene: TRBV27; abundance: -; j_gene: TRBJ2-7; len: 17; CDR3aa: CASSLSRSSGSSYEQYF; CDR3nt: TGTGCCAGCAGTTTAAGTCGTTCTAGCGGAAGCTCCTACGAGCAGTACTTC
d_gene: TRBD1; v_gene: TRBV18; abundance: -; j_gene: TRBJ1-1; len: 15; CDR3aa: CASSVKQGTGTEAFF; CDR3nt: TGTGCCAGCTCCGTTAAACAGGGGACGGGGACTGAAGCTTTCTTT
d_gene: TRBD2; v_gene: TRBV6-2/TRBV6-3; abundance: -; j_gene: TRBJ2-6; len: 18; CDR3aa: CASSYDVREGFGANVLTF; CDR3nt: TGTGCCAGCAGTTACGACGTACGGGAGGGATTTGGGGCCAACGTCCTGACTTTC
d_gene: -; v_gene: TRBV20-1; abundance: -; j_gene: TRBJ1-3; len: 11; CDR3aa: CSAIGGNTIYF; CDR3nt: TGCAGTGCTATCGGTGGAAACACCATATATTTT
d_gene: TRBD2; v_gene: TRBV4-1; abundance: -; j_gene: TRBJ2-1; len: 14; CDR3aa: CASSHMTSGNEQFF; CDR3nt: TGCGCCAGCAGCCATATGACTAGCGGCAATGAGCAGTTCTTC
d_gene: -; v_gene: TRBV30; abundance: -; j_gene: TRBJ1-1; len: 14; CDR3aa: CAWISKPAGTEAFF; CDR3nt: TGTGCCTGGATTAGTAAGCCGGCAGGAACTGAAGCTTTCTTT
d_gene: TRBD1; v_gene: TRBV16; abundance: -; j_gene: TRBJ2-3; len: 16; CDR3aa: CASSQPGQYLTDTQYF; CDR3nt: TGTGCCAGCAGCCAACCGGGACAGTATCTTACAGATACGCAGTATTTT
d_gene: TRBD1; v_gene: TRBV28; abundance: -; j_gene: TRBJ1-5; len: 14; CDR3aa: CASRKDRGNQPQHF; CDR3nt: TGTGCCAGCAGAAAGGACAGGGGGAATCAGCCCCAGCATTTT
d_gene: TRBD1; v_gene: TRBV30; abundance: -; j_gene: TRBJ1-4; len: 15; CDR3aa: CARHSPGQGGEKLFF; CDR3nt: TGTGCCAGACATTCCCCGGGACAGGGGGGTGAAAAACTGTTTTTT
d_gene: -; v_gene: TRBV4-3; abundance: -; j_gene: TRBJ1-2; len: 15; CDR3aa: CASSQEASLNYGYTF; CDR3nt: TGCGCCAGCAGCCAAGAGGCCAGTCTTAACTATGGCTACACCTTC
d_gene: -; v_gene: TRBV5-1; abundance: -; j_gene: TRBJ2-2; len: 14; CDR3aa: CASSLSGGAGELFF; CDR3nt: TGCGCCAGCAGCCTCAGTGGAGGGGCCGGGGAGCTGTTTTTT
d_gene: -; v_gene: TRBV6-4; abundance: -; j_gene: TRBJ1-6; len: 13; CDR3aa: CASREVGGSPLHF; CDR3nt: TGTGCCAGCAGGGAGGTTGGCGGTTCACCCCTCCACTTT
d_gene: -; v_gene: TRBV28; abundance: -; j_gene: TRBJ1-4; len: 14; CDR3aa: CASSLLAGGEKLFF; CDR3nt: TGTGCCAGCAGTTTATTGGCAGGTGGGGAAAAACTGTTTTTT
d_gene: TRBD1; v_gene: TRBV18; abundance: -; j_gene: TRBJ1-5; len: 14; CDR3aa: CASSPPPGGQPQHF; CDR3nt: TGTGCCAGCTCACCACCACCAGGGGGTCAGCCCCAGCATTTT
d_gene: -; v_gene: TRBV5-5; abundance: -; j_gene: TRBJ1-3; len: 16; CDR3aa: CASTHSDRTSGNTIYF; CDR3nt: TGTGCCAGCACCCATTCGGACAGAACCTCTGGAAACACCATATATTTT
d_gene: -; v_gene: TRBV19; abundance: -; j_gene: TRBJ2-1; len: 15; CDR3aa: CASSMGQGSYNEQFF; CDR3nt: TGTGCCAGTAGTATGGGCCAGGGGTCCTACAATGAGCAGTTCTTC